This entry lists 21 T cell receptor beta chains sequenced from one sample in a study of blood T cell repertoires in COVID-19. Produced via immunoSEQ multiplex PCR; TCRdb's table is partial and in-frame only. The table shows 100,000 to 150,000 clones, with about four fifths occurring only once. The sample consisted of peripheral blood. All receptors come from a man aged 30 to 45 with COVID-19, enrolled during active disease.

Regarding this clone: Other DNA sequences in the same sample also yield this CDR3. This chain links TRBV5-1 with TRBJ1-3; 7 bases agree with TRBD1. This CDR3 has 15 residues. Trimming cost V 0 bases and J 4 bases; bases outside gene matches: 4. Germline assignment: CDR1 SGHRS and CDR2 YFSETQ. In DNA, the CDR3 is TGCGCCAGCAGCTTGGAAGGGGGCTCAGGAAACACCATATATTTT. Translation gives CASSLEGGSGNTIYF.

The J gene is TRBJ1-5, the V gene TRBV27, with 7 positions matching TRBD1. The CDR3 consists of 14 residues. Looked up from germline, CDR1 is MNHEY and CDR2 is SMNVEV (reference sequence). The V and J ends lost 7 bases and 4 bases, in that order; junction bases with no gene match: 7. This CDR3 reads CASNRDRENQPQHF. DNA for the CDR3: TGTGCCAGCAATCGAGACAGGGAAAATCAGCCCCAGCATTTT.

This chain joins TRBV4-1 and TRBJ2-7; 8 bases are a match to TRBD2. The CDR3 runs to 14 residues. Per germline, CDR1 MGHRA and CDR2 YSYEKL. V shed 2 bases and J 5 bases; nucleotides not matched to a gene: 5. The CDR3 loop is CASSQYPGRDEQYF. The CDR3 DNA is TGCGCCAGCAGCCAATACCCCGGGAGGGACGAGCAGTACTTC.

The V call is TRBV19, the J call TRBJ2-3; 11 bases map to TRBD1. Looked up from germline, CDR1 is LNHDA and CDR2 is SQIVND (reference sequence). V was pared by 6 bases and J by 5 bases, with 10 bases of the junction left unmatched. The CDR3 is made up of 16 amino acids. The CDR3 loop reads CASSWIPGQGEDTQYF. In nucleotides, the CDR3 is TGTGCCAGTAGCTGGATACCGGGACAGGGGGAAGATACGCAGTATTTT.

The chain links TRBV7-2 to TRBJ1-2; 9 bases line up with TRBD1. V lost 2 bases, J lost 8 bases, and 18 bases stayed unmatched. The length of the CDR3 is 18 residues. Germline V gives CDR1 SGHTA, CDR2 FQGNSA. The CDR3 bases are TGTGCCAGCAGCTTATCTGGAGGATGGGGGGGACAGGGAGGAGGCTACACCTTC. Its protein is CASSLSGGWGGQGGGYTF.

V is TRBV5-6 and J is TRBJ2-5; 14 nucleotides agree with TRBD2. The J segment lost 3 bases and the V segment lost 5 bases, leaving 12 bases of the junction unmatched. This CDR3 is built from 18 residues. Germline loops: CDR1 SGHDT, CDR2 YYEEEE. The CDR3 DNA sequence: TGTGCCAGCAGTTCCGGGACTAGCGGGAGTAGGTGGGAAGAGACCCAGTACTTC. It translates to CASSSGTSGSRWEETQYF.

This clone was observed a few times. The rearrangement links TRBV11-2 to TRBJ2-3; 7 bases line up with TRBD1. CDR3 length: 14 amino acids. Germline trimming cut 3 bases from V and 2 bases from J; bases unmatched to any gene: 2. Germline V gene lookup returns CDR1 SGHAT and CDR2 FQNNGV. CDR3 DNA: TGTGCCAGCAGCTTCAGGGGGTTCACAGATACGCAGTATTTT. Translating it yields CASSFRGFTDTQYF.

CDR3 region: CAISEPTVSYNEQFF. CDR3 in DNA: TGTGCCATCAGTGAACCAACGGTCTCCTACAATGAGCAGTTCTTC. This sequence joins TRBV10-3 and TRBJ2-1; D gene unclear. The V and J ends lost 3 bases and 0 bases respectively, with 9 bases between them. Germline V gene lookup returns CDR1 ENHRY and CDR2 SYGVKD. CDR3 length: 15 amino acids.

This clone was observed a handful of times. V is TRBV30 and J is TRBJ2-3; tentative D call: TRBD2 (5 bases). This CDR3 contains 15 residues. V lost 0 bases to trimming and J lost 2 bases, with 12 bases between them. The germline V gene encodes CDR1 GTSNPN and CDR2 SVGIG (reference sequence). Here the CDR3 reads CAWSVEGAYTDTQYF. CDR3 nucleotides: TGTGCCTGGAGTGTTGAGGGAGCGTACACAGATACGCAGTATTTT.

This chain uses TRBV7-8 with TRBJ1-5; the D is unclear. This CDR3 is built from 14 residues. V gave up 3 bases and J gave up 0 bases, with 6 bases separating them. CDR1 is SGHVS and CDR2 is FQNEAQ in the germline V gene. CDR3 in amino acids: CASSFDNSNQPQHF. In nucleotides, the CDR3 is TGTGCCAGCAGCTTCGACAATAGCAATCAGCCCCAGCATTTT.

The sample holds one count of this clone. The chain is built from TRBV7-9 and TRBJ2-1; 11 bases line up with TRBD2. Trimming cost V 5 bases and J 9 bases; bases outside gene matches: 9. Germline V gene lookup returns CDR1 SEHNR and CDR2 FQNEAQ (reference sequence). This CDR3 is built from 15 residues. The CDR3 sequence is CASSPAVAGGSEQFF. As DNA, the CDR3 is TGTGCCAGCAGCCCCGCGGTAGCGGGGGGGTCTGAGCAGTTCTTC.

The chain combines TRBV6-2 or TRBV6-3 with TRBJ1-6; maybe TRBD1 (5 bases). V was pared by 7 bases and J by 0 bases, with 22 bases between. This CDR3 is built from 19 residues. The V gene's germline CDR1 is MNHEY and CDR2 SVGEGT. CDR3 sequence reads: CASNYSGRRTSSYNSPLHF. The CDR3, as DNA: TGTGCCAGCAATTATTCTGGTCGTAGGACATCCTCCTATAATTCACCCCTCCACTTT.

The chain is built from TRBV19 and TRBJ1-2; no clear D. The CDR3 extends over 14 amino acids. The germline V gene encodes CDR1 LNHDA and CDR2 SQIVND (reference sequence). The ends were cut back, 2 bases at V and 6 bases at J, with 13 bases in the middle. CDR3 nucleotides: TGTGCCAGTAGTATAATTTGGAGGAGAGATGGCTACACCTTC. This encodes CASSIIWRRDGYTF.

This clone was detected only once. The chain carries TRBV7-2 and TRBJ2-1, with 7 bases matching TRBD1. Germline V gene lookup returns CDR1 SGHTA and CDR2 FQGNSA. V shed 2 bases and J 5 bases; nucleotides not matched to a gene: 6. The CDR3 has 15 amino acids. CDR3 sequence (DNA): TGTGCCAGCAGCTTATCGACAGGGATCCACAATGAGCAGTTCTTC. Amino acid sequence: CASSLSTGIHNEQFF. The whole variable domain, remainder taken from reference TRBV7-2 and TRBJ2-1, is GAGVSQSPSNKVTEKGKDVELRCDPISGHTALYWYRQSLGQGLEFLIYFQGNSAPDKSGLPSDRFSAERTGGSVSTLTIQRTQQEDSAVYLCASSLSTGIHNEQFFGPGTRLTVL.

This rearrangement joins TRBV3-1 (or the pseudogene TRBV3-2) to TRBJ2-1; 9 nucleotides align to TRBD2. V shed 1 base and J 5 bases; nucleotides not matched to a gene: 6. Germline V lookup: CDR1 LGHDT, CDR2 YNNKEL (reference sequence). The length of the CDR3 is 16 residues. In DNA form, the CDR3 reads TGTGCCAGCAGCCAAGCGAGCGGGGGGCTCCACAATGAGCAGTTCTTC. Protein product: CASSQASGGLHNEQFF.

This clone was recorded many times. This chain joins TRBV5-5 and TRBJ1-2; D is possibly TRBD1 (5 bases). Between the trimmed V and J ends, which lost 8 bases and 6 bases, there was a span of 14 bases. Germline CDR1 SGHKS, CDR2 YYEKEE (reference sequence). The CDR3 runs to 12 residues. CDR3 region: CASFKTADGYTF. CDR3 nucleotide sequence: TGTGCCAGTTTTAAGACAGCCGATGGCTACACCTTC.

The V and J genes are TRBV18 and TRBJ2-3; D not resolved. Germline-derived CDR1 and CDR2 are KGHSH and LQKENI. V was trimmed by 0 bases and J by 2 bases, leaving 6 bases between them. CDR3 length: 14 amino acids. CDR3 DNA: TGTGCCAGCTCACCACCGACATACACAGATACGCAGTATTTT. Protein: CASSPPTYTDTQYF.

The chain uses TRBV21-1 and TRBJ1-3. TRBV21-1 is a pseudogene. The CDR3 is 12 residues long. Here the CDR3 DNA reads TGTGCCAGCCCGGGTGCCGGAAACACCATATATTTT. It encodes CASPGAGNTIYF.

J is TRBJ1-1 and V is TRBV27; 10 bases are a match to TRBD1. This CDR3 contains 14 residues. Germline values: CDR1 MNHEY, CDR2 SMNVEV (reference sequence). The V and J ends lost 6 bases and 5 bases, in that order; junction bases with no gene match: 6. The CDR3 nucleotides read TGTGCCAGCAGGGAGACAGGGGGCTTGACTGAAGCTTTCTTT. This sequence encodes CASRETGGLTEAFF.

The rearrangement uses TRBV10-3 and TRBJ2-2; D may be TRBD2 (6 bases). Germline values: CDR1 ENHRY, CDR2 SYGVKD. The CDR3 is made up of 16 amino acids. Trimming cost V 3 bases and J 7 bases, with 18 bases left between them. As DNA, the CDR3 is TGTGCCATCAGTGATAGCCAGACGGGGGATGGCGGGGAGCTGTTTTTT. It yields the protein CAISDSQTGDGGELFF.

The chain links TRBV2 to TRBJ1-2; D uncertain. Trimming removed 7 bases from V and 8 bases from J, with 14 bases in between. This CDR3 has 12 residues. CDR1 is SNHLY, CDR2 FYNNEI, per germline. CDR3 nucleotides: TGTGCCAGCACAAGGGAGTCTGGAGGCTACACCTTC. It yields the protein CASTRESGGYTF. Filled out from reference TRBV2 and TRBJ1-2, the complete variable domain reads EPEVTQTPSHQVTQMGQEVILRCVPISNHLYFYWYRQILGQKVEFLVSFYNNEISEKSEIFDDQFSVERPDGSNFTLKIRSTKLEDSAMYFCASTRESGGYTFGSGTRLTVV.